This T cell receptor beta chain emerged from a study of blood T cell repertoires in COVID-19. CDR1 and CDR2 (germline): SGDLS, YYNGEE. Trimming removed 9 bases at V and 12 bases at J, with 22 bases between. The CDR3 has 13 amino acids. Recruits, aged roughly 18 to 89 years, lived in 24 US areas. Cohorts were based on clinical histories the participants reported. Recovered participants had two consecutive negative NP/OP PCR tests, healthcare professional clearance, or symptom resolution. Generated by immunoSEQ multiplex PCR, the TCRdb table keeps only in-frame clones and is missing some. The sample has about 240,000 clones, around nine tenths seen once; the top ten hold about 9.3%.

What was sequenced was PBMCs or T cells enriched from blood (not recorded which). The chain combines TRBV9 with TRBJ2-1; D might be TRBD1 (5 bases). The TCR sequence derives from a middle-aged man who had recovered from COVID-19. The CDR3 protein is CATQNTTGTGQFF. CDR3 nucleotides: TGTGCCACACAAAATACAACAGGTACTGGGCAGTTCTTC.